This T cell receptor (beta chain) was obtained from a study of cytomegalovirus exposure and HLA in healthy donors. Study details: It was reported in a later analysis that the same platform had been used for the roughly 130 validation repertoires as for the 550 to 700 first-cohort repertoires.

General study findings and limits: The investigators catalogued 150 or so TCR beta chains as cytomegalovirus-associated. The classifier was said to identify cytomegalovirus status with high specificity and sensitivity.

The donors were part of the approximately 130-subject validation cohort, which stood apart from the 666-subject first cohort. Germline CDR1 is SGHNT and CDR2 is YYREEE (reference sequence). The V and J ends lost 0 bases and 5 bases respectively, with 11 bases between them. The CDR3 sequence is 15 residues long. Clones were sequenced by immunoSEQ multiplex PCR, and TCRdb holds only the in-frame ones, with some missing. The table shows roughly 60,000 clones, with about 92% occurring only once. As for this clone: Its antigen is undetermined.

The sample taken for sequencing was PBMCs. This receptor was identified in a woman under 30 in good health and CMV-seronegative. The J gene is TRBJ1-4, the V gene TRBV5-4, with D uncertain. The CDR3: CASSLGGNDNEKLFF. CDR3 nucleotide sequence: TGTGCCAGCAGCTTGGGCGGGAACGACAATGAAAAACTGTTTTTT.